The 28 T cell receptor beta chains in this list originate from one sample, sequenced in a study of regulatory T cells in long-lasting Graves disease. Time point noted: newly diagnosed GD, antithyroid drugs for less than 3 months. Extracted RNA from PBMCs served as the source of the TCR library. Arm-PCR of CDR3 regions with iRepertoire HTBI primers generated TCR beta libraries. TCRdb re-analysed the multiplex PCR reads in MiXCR, keeping a single row per CDR3 protein. The sample lists about 620,000 distinct CDR3 sequences; 15% to 20% were seen once. The same sample was also used in a study of T cells in Graves' hyperthyroidism and ophthalmopathy.

The starting material was peripheral blood mononuclear cells (PBMCs), obtained at new diagnosis, from a patient treated with antithyroid drugs. The receptor source for this set is a woman in her thirties with Graves disease.

This clonotype was recorded many times. The CDR3 DNA sequence: TGTGCCAGCAGCCAACCGGGACCGGTTGGGAACGGGGAGCTGTTTTTT. It is translated as CASSQPGPVGNGELFF. V and J are TRBV7-9 and TRBJ2-2; the D gene could be TRBD1 or TRBD2 (5 bases each). The CDR3 is 16 amino acids. V was clipped by 5 bases and J by 7 bases, with 20 bases between them. Looked up from germline, CDR1 is SEHNR and CDR2 is FQNEAQ (reference sequence).

The gene calls are TRBV20-1 and TRBJ2-7, with TRBD2 matching over 12 bases. Germline trimming cut 4 bases from V and 5 bases from J; bases unmatched to any gene: 12. Germline V gene lookup returns CDR1 DFQATT and CDR2 SNEGSKA (reference sequence). The CDR3 has 16 residues. In DNA, the CDR3 is TGCAGTGCTACCGGGACTAGCGGGTTAGAAGTCCACGAGCAGTACTTC. Residues: CSATGTSGLEVHEQYF.

This clonotype has a count of ten or more. V gene TRBV28 combines with J gene TRBJ2-7, with D perhaps being TRBD1 or TRBD2 (5 bases each). Trimming pared 7 bases from V and 0 bases from J, leaving 10 bases between. The CDR3 runs to 13 residues. The V gene's germline CDR1 is MDHEN and CDR2 SYDVKM. The CDR3 region is CASNGAYSYEQYF. The DNA of the CDR3 is TGTGCCAGCAACGGGGCATACTCCTACGAGCAGTACTTC.

Remarks on this clonotype: At one end the junction does not follow the germline gene, possibly because of a read error. V usage is TRBV3-1 and J usage is TRBJ1-2; 7 bases are shared with TRBD1. Per the germline V gene, CDR1 is LGHDT and CDR2 is YNNKEL (reference sequence). The CDR3 covers 15 residues. CDR3 residues: CASSHTPWDSYGCTF. The CDR3 bases are TGTGCCAGCAGCCACACCCCCTGGGACAGCTATGGCTGCACCTTC.

This chain uses TRBV28 with TRBJ2-1; 13 bases are shared with TRBD2. This CDR3 has 17 amino acids. Unmatched junction bases numbered 7, after V lost 3 bases and J lost 5 bases. Looked up from germline, CDR1 is MDHEN and CDR2 is SYDVKM. The CDR3: CASSLELAGGPNNEQFF. In nucleotides, the CDR3 is TGTGCCAGCAGTTTGGAACTAGCGGGAGGGCCGAACAATGAGCAGTTCTTC.

The chain has TRBV9 and TRBJ1-1, with TRBD1 as a possible D gene (5 bases). The germline V and J ends were trimmed by 0 bases and 1 base, with 13 bases remaining between them. This CDR3 has 16 amino acids. Germline CDR1 reads SGDLS; CDR2 reads YYNGEE. CDR3 amino acids: CASSVAGGERNTEAFF. The CDR3 DNA reads TGTGCCAGCAGCGTAGCGGGGGGAGAACGGAACACTGAAGCTTTCTTT.

This clonotype was observed many times. CDR3 region: CASSPQGQSREQYF. CDR3 sequence (DNA): TGTGCCAGCAGCCCCCAGGGACAATCTAGGGAGCAGTACTTC. The chain carries TRBV7-9 and TRBJ2-7; the D gene is possibly TRBD1 (6 bases). The CDR3 is 14 residues long. V was cut by 5 bases and J by 7 bases, with 18 bases left in between. Looked up from germline, CDR1 is SEHNR and CDR2 is FQNEAQ (reference sequence).

This clonotype was recorded many times. The genes are TRBV6-1 and TRBJ1-5; tentative D call: TRBD1 (5 bases). The CDR3 consists of 15 residues. Deletions cut 1 base from V and 3 bases from J, with 10 bases between. Germline V lookup: CDR1 MNHNS, CDR2 SASEGT. The CDR3 DNA sequence: TGTGCCAGCAGTGAAGAAGACAGACACAATCAGCCCCAGCATTTT. Protein: CASSEEDRHNQPQHF.

This clonotype was detected ten times or more. The chain uses TRBV6-2 or TRBV6-3 and TRBJ1-4; D not resolved. The CDR3 spans 15 residues. V lost 5 bases and J 1 base, leaving 11 bases between the germline ends. CDR1 is MNHEY, CDR2 SVGEGT, per germline. The CDR3 sequence is CASSEGRRTNEKLFF. CDR3 sequence (DNA): TGTGCCAGCAGTGAAGGGCGGAGAACTAATGAAAAACTGTTTTTT.

This clonotype has ten or more counts. This chain connects TRBV20-1 to TRBJ2-5; D is undetermined. CDR3 length: 11 amino acids. The germline V and J ends were trimmed by 5 bases and 4 bases, with 8 bases remaining between them. Germline V gives CDR1 DFQATT, CDR2 SNEGSKA (reference sequence). CDR3 region: CSADILETQYF. The CDR3 nucleotides are TGCAGTGCTGACATTTTAGAGACCCAGTACTTC.

This clonotype was seen ten or more times. J is TRBJ2-2 and V is TRBV2; D is uncertain. The germline V gene encodes CDR1 SNHLY and CDR2 FYNNEI. V was shortened by 6 bases and J by 12 bases, with 11 bases between the two germline ends. The CDR3 totals 11 residues. CDR3 loop: CASSPIRQLFF. CDR3 in DNA: TGTGCCAGCAGCCCAATAAGGCAGCTGTTTTTT.

This clonotype was seen more than once but under ten times. The CDR3 loop reads CASRDPGAHGYTF. The CDR3 DNA reads as TGTGCCAGCCGGGACCCCGGAGCCCATGGCTACACCTTC. The J gene is TRBJ1-2, the V gene TRBV27, with a tentative D call TRBD1 (5 bases). This CDR3 is built from 13 residues. CDR1 and CDR2 (germline): MNHEY, SMNVEV (reference sequence). The V end lost 8 bases, the J end lost 6 bases, and 16 bases lay between the germline ends.

This clonotype occurred a few times. V gene TRBV6-2 or TRBV6-3 combines with J gene TRBJ1-1; D is ambiguous. Looked up from germline, CDR1 is MNHEY and CDR2 is SVGEGT. CDR3 length equals 15 residues. V lost 0 bases and J lost 3, with 11 bases in between. CDR3 residues: CASSYSLGTDTEAFF. The CDR3, as DNA: TGTGCCAGCAGTTACTCGTTAGGAACGGACACTGAAGCTTTCTTT.

The V call is TRBV20-1, the J call TRBJ2-2, with a tentative D call TRBD2 (5 bases). The germline V gene has CDR1 DFQATT and CDR2 SNEGSKA (reference sequence). CDR3 length: 12 amino acids. CDR3 in amino acids: CGVRGNTGELFF. Here the CDR3 DNA reads TGCGGCGTCCGGGGGAACACCGGGGAGCTGTTTTTT.

This clonotype was counted ten times or more. This chain joins TRBV7-3 and TRBJ1-1; D unresolved. Germline V gene data show CDR1 as SGHTA and CDR2 as FQGTGA. The CDR3 is made up of 15 amino acids. Trimming removed 0 bases at V and 1 base at J, with 9 bases between. This chain's CDR3 is CASSLTPTTNTEAFF. The CDR3 coding sequence is TGTGCCAGCAGCTTAACGCCAACGACGAACACTGAAGCTTTCTTT. Drawing the rest from reference TRBV7-3 and TRBJ1-1, the complete variable domain is GAGVSQTPSNKVTEKGKYVELRCDPISGHTALYWYRQSLGQGPEFLIYFQGTGAADDSGLPNDRFFAVRPEGSVSTLKIQRTERGDSAVYLCASSLTPTTNTEAFFGQGTRLTVV.

This clonotype was seen repeatedly, ten times or more. The J gene is TRBJ1-1, the V gene TRBV19; 11 nucleotides agree with TRBD1. There are 16 residues in the CDR3. Germline CDR1 is LNHDA and CDR2 is SQIVND (reference sequence). V gave up 5 bases and J gave up 6 bases; unmatched junction bases: 11. The CDR3 DNA follows: TGTGCCAGTAGTTCCGGACAGGGGGCGCGCGGTGCTGAAGCTTTCTTT. As protein: CASSSGQGARGAEAFF.

The chain links TRBV11-2 to TRBJ1-1; D may be TRBD1 (5 bases). Looked up from germline, CDR1 is SGHAT and CDR2 is FQNNGV. This CDR3 spans 15 amino acids. The V gene lost 5 bases and the J gene lost 3 bases, with 16 bases spanning the gap. This chain's CDR3 is CASSRGSSYYTEAFF. CDR3 sequence (DNA): TGTGCCAGCAGCCGGGGGAGCTCGTATTACACTGAAGCTTTCTTT.

This clonotype was detected ten times or more. This chain uses TRBV29-1 with TRBJ2-1; 11 bases agree with TRBD1. Germline assignment: CDR1 SQVTM and CDR2 ANQGSEA. With 7 bases clipped from V and 9 bases from J, the junction kept 17 bases outside the gene matches. The CDR3 contains 16 residues. The CDR3 nucleotides are TGCAGCGGGCGACCGGGACAGGGGGGCCTAGGTGGTGAGCAGTTCTTC. This encodes CSGRPGQGGLGGEQFF.

This clonotype was seen many times. The J gene is TRBJ2-5, the V gene TRBV6-1, with 12 bases matching TRBD2. V lost 7 bases and J lost 5; bases outside the gene matches: 17. The CDR3 length is 18 residues. Germline V gene data show CDR1 as MNHNS and CDR2 as SASEGT. The CDR3 nucleotides read TGTGCCAGCACCCCTATCGGGCTAGCGGGAGGGGATCGGGAGACCCAGTACTTC. Translating it yields CASTPIGLAGGDRETQYF.

This clonotype was found many times. The J gene is TRBJ2-1, the V gene TRBV7-2, with D possibly called TRBD1 or TRBD2 (6 bases each). The germline V gene encodes CDR1 SGHTA and CDR2 FQGNSA. There are 16 residues in the CDR3. Trimming pared 2 bases from V and 7 bases from J, leaving 18 bases between. CDR3 sequence: CASSLQGGREPNEQFF. CDR3 coding DNA: TGTGCCAGCAGCTTACAAGGGGGGCGCGAGCCGAATGAGCAGTTCTTC.

This chain connects TRBV9 to TRBJ2-3; TRBD1 matches at 9 bases. There are 17 residues in the CDR3. V shed 3 bases and J 4 bases; nucleotides not matched to a gene: 12. CDR1 is SGDLS and CDR2 is YYNGEE in the germline V gene. The CDR3 spells CASSAIAGTGFSDTQYF. CDR3 sequence (DNA): TGTGCCAGCAGCGCGATAGCCGGGACAGGGTTTTCAGATACGCAGTATTTT.

In this sample, this clonotype turned up many times. The V call is TRBV27, the J call TRBJ1-4, with D unresolved. V gave up 2 bases and J gave up 3 bases, with 16 bases separating them. The CDR3 has 17 residues. Germline loops: CDR1 MNHEY, CDR2 SMNVEV (reference sequence). CDR3 nucleotide sequence: TGTGCCAGCAGTTTAACAGCCCCACAGCAACCTAATGAAAAACTGTTTTTT. Translating it yields CASSLTAPQQPNEKLFF.

This clonotype occurred many times. The J gene is TRBJ1-5, the V gene TRBV6-1; 7 nucleotides match TRBD1. Germline V lookup: CDR1 MNHNS, CDR2 SASEGT. The CDR3 loop spans 15 amino acids. The trim removed 4 bases at V and 3 bases at J, leaving 6 bases unmatched. The CDR3 sequence is CASSAGGTFNQPQHF. Written as DNA, the CDR3 is TGTGCCAGCAGTGCAGGGGGGACCTTCAATCAGCCCCAGCATTTT.

This clonotype has a count of ten or more. The rearrangement links TRBV6-4 to TRBJ2-2; perhaps TRBD2 as D (5 bases). V was trimmed by 5 bases and J by 0 bases, leaving 10 bases between them. Per germline, CDR1 MRHNA and CDR2 SNTAGT. This CDR3 contains 15 residues. This CDR3 reads CASSYRGSNTGELFF. The CDR3 nucleotides are TGTGCCAGCAGTTATAGAGGGTCGAACACCGGGGAGCTGTTTTTT.

This clonotype was recorded many times. The rearrangement uses TRBV18 and TRBJ1-1; no reliable D call. V lost 6 bases, J lost 1 base, and 9 bases lay in between. The CDR3 runs to 13 residues. CDR1 is KGHSH and CDR2 is LQKENI in the germline V gene. The CDR3 spells CASSTMENTEAFF. The CDR3 nucleotides are TGTGCCAGCTCGACGATGGAGAACACTGAAGCTTTCTTT.

This clonotype has a count of ten or more. The V and J genes are TRBV20-1 and TRBJ2-6, with 7 bases identical to TRBD2. CDR1 and CDR2 from the germline V gene are DFQATT and SNEGSKA (reference sequence). CDR3 size: 15 residues. Losses at the gene ends were 1 base for V and 2 bases for J; bases not matched to a gene: 2. The CDR3 nucleotides read TGCAGTGCTAGAGTGGGAGGGCCTGGGGCCAACGTCCTGACTTTC. Amino acids: CSARVGGPGANVLTF.

A few counts support this clonotype. The chain recombines TRBV3-1 with TRBJ1-1, with 7 bases identical to TRBD1. V dropped 9 bases and J dropped 4; count of bases not matched to a gene: 8. The CDR3 runs to 13 residues. In germline, CDR1 is LGHDT, CDR2 YNNKEL (reference sequence). The CDR3 spells CASRQGLSTEAFF. As DNA, the CDR3 is TGTGCCAGTAGACAGGGACTCTCCACTGAAGCTTTCTTT.

The CDR3 protein is CASSPTLTSGRANTQYF. CDR3 nucleotide sequence: TGTGCCAGCTCACCAACGTTGACTAGCGGGAGGGCCAATACGCAGTATTTT. This chain joins TRBV18 and TRBJ2-3; 14 bases are a match to TRBD2. Trimming took 2 bases from V and 7 from J; bases not matched to a gene: 8. The CDR3 totals 17 residues. Germline values: CDR1 KGHSH, CDR2 LQKENI.